In this sample, the clone carrying this T cell receptor (beta chain) turned up many times. As yet, its antigen is unknown. This record belongs to a study of T cells in Graves' hyperthyroidism and ophthalmopathy. Study at large: Peripheral blood was collected at initial diagnosis, before any treatment. Study-level points and caveats: From stable hyperthyroidism, ophthalmopathy was separated by a 13 V-J model.

Orbital computed tomography and thyroid ultrasound, together with serum TRAb and thyroxine and clinical symptoms, were used for diagnoses. The investigators amplified TCR beta CDR3 regions from RNA transcripts. HTBI primers were the set used in a first-round RT-PCR of the TCR CDR3. TCRdb re-called the multiplex PCR reads with MiXCR, one entry per CDR3 protein. The top ten hold roughly 13% of the sample, which has around 250,000 distinct CDR3 sequences, 14% to 15% seen once. Sequenced material: blood. The receptor comes from a woman aged 40 to 50 with Graves' hyperthyroidism that later progressed to Graves' ophthalmopathy.

DNA for the CDR3: TGTGCCAGCAGTAGCTGGACACCATTTGAAAAACTGTTTTTT. Protein: CASSSWTPFEKLFF. The rearrangement joins TRBV28 to TRBJ1-4, with TRBD1 as a possible D gene (5 bases). The CDR3 loop spans 14 amino acids. Trimming took off 5 bases at V and 7 bases at J, with 14 bases between the two ends. Germline V gene lookup returns CDR1 MDHEN and CDR2 SYDVKM.